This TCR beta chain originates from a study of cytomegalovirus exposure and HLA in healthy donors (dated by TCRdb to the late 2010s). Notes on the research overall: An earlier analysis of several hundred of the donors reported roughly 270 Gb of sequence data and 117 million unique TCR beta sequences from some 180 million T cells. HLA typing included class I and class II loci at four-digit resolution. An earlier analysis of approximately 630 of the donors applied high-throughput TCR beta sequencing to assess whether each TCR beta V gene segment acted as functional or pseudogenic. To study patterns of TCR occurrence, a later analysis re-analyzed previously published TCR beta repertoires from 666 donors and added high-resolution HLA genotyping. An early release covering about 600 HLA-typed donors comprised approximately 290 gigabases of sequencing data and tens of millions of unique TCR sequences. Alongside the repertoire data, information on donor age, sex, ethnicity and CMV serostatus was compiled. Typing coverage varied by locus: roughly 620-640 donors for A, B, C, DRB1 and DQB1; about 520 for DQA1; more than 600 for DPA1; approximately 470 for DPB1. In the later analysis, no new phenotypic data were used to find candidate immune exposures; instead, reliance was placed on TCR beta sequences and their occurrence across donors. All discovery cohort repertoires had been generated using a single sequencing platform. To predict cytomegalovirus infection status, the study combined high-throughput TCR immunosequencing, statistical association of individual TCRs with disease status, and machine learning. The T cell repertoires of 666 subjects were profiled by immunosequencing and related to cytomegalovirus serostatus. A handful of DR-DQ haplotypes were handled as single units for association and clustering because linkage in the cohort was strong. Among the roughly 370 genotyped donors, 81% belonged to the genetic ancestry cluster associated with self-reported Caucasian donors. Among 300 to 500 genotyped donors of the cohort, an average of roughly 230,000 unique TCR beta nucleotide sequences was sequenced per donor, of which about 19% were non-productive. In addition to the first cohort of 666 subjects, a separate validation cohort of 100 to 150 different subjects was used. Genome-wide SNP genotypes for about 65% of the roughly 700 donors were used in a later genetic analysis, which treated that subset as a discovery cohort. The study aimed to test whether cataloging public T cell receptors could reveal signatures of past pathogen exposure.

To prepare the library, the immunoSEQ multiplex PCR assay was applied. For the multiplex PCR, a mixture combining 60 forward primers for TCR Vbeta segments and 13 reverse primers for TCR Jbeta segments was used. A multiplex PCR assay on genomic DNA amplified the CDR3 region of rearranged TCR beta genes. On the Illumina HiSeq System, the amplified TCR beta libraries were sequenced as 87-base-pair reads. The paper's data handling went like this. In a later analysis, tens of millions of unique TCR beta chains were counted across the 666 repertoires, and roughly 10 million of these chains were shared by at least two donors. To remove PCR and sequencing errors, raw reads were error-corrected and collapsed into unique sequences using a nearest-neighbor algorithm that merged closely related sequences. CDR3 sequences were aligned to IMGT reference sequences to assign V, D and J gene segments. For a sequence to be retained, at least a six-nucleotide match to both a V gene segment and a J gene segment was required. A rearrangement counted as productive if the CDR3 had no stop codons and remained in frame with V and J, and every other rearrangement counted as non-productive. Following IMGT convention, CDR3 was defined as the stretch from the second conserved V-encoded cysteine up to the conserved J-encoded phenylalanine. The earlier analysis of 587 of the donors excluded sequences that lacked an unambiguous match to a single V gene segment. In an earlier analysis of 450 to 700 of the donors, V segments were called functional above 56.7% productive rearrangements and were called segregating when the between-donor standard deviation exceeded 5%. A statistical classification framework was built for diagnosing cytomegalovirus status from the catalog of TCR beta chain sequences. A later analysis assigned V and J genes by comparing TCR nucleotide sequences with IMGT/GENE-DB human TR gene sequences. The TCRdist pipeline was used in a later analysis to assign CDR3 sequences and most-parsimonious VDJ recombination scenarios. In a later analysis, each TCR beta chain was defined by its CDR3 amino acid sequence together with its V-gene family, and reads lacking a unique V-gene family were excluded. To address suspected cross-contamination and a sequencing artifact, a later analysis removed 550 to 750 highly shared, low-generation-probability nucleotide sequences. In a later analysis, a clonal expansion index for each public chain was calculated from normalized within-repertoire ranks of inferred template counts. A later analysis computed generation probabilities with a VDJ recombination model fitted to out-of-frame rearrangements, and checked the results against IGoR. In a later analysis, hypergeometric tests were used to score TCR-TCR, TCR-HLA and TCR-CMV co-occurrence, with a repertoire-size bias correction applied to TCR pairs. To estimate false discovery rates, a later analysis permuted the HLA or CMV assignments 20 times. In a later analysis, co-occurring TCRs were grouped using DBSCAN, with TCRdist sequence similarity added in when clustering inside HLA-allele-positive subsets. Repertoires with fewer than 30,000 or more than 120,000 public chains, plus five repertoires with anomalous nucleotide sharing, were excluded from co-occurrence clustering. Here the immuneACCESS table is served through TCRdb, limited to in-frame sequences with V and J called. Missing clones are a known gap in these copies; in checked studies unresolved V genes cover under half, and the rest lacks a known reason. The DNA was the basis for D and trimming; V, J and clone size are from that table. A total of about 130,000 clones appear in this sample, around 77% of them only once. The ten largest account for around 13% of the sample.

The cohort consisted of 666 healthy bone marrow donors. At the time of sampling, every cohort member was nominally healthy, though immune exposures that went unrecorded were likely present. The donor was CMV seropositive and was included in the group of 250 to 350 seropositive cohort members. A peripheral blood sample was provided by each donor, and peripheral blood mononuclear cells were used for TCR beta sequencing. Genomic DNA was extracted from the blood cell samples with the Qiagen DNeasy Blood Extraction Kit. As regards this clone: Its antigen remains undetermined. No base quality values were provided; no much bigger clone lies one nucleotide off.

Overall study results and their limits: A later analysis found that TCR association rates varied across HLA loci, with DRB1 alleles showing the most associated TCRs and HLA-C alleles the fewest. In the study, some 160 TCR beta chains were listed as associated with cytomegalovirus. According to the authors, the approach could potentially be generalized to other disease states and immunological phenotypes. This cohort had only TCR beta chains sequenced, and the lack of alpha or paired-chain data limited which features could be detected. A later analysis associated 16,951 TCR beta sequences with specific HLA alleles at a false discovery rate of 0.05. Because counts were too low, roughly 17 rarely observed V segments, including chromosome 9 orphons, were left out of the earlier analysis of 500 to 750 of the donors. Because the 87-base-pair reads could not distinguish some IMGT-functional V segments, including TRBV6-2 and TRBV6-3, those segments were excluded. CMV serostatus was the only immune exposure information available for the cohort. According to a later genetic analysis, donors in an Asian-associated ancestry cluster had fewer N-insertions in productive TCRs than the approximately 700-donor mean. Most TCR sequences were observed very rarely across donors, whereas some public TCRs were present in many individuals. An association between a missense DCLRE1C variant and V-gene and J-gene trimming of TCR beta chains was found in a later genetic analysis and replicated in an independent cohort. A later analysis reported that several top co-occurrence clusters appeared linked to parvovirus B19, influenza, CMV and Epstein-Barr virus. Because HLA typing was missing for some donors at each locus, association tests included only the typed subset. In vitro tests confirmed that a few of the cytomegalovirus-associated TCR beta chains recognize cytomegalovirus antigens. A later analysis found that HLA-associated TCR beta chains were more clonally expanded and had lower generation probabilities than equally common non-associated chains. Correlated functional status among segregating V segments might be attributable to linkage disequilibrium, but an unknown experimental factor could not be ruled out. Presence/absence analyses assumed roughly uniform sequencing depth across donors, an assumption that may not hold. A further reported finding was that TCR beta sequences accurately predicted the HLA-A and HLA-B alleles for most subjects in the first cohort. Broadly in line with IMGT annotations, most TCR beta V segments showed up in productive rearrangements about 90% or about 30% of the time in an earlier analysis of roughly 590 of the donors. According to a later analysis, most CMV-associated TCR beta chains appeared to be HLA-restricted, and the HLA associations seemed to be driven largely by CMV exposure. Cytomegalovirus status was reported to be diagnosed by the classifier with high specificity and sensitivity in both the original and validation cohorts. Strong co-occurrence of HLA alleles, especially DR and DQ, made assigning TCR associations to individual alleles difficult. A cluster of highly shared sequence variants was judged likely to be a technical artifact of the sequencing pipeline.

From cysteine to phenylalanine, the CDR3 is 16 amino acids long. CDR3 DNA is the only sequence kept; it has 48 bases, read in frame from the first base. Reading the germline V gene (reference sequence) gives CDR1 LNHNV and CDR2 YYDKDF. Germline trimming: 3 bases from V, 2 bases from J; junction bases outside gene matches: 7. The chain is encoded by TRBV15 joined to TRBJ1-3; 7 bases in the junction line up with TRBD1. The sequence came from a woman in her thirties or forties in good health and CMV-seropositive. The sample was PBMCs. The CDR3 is CATSRETGRAGNTIYF. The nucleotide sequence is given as TGTGCCACCAGCAGGGAGACAGGGCGGGCTGGAAACACCATATATTTT.